This is a list of T cell receptor beta chains from one sample in a study of neurological immune-mediated disorders. TCRdb passed the 5' RACE reads through MiXCR, listing each CDR3 protein once. The table shows about 48,000 distinct CDR3 sequences, with about a tenth occurring only once. Source material: PBMCs. These receptors all come from a woman aged 40 to 50 with HTLV-1-associated myelopathy (HAM/TSP). Each CDR3 is given with its conserved first and last residue. A D gene is named only where the DNA matches it firmly. Clone size is given for some rows only: seen once, a few or many times, or a class if the clone is expanded.

V: TRBV20-1
J: TRBJ1-2
D: TRBD1
size: many
DNA: TGCAGTGCTGAGGGACAGGCCTCTCGCTATGGCTACACCTTC
CDR3: CSAEGQASRYGYTF

V: TRBV2
J: TRBJ1-3
D: TRBD1
size: many
DNA: TGTGCCAGCAACCGGGACAGCATCTCTGGAAACACCATATATTTT
CDR3: CASNRDSISGNTIYF

V: TRBV2
J: TRBJ2-7
D: NA
size: few
DNA: TGTGCCAGCGCCCCAGGCCAGGACCCTTACGAGCAGTACTTC
CDR3: CASAPGQDPYEQYF

V: TRBV7-2
J: TRBJ2-5
D: NA
size: many
DNA: TGTGCCAGCAGCTTCCCCAGGGCCCCGGGAGAGACCCAGTACTTC
CDR3: CASSFPRAPGETQYF

V: TRBV5-6
J: TRBJ1-1
D: NA
size: many
DNA: TGTGCCAGCAGCTTGGGGGACACTGAAGCTTTCTTT
CDR3: CASSLGDTEAFF

V: TRBV20-1
J: TRBJ2-7
D: NA
size: many
DNA: TGCAGTGCTAGAGATTTGGTAGGGACCTACGAGCAGTACTTC
CDR3: CSARDLVGTYEQYF

V: TRBV5-1
J: TRBJ2-7
D: NA
size: many
DNA: TGCGCCAGCAGCTCCGGAATGGCCGATATTGACGAGCAGTACTTC
CDR3: CASSSGMADIDEQYF

V: TRBV6-2/TRBV6-3
J: TRBJ2-7
D: TRBD1
size: many
DNA: TGTGCCAGCACCAACCGGGACAGGGCCTACGAGCAGTACTTC
CDR3: CASTNRDRAYEQYF

V: TRBV4-1
J: TRBJ2-5
D: TRBD2
size: many
DNA: TGCGCCAGCAGCCACCCCCCGGGTACTAGCGACGAGACCCAGTACTTC
CDR3: CASSHPPGTSDETQYF

V: TRBV6-5
J: TRBJ1-2
D: NA
size: many
DNA: TGTGCCAGCAGTCCCCGAATAGGACTGGGCTACACCTTC
CDR3: CASSPRIGLGYTF

V: TRBV6-5
J: TRBJ2-3
D: NA
size: many
DNA: TGTGCCAGCAGGGAAATAGGCACAGATACGCAGTATTTT
CDR3: CASREIGTDTQYF

V: TRBV24-1
J: TRBJ2-7
D: NA
size: many
DNA: TGTGCCACCAGTGAGGGGAATTCCTACGAGCAGTACTTC
CDR3: CATSEGNSYEQYF

V: TRBV11-2
J: TRBJ2-1
D: NA
size: many
DNA: TGTGCCAGCAGCTTAGTAGCCCATGAGCAGTTCTTC
CDR3: CASSLVAHEQFF

V: TRBV7-2
J: TRBJ2-3
D: TRBD2
size: many
DNA: TGTGCCAGCAGCTTAAGCGGGGGCACAGATACGCAGTATTTT
CDR3: CASSLSGGTDTQYF

V: TRBV6-1
J: TRBJ1-6
D: NA
size: many
DNA: TGTGCCAGCAGTGAGGTGGCCTATAATTCACCCCTCCACTTT
CDR3: CASSEVAYNSPLHF

V: TRBV11-2
J: TRBJ2-7
D: NA
size: many
DNA: TGTGCCAGCAGCTTATTACGGGTATCCTACGAGCAGTACTTC
CDR3: CASSLLRVSYEQYF

V: TRBV12-3/TRBV12-4
J: TRBJ1-1
D: NA
size: many
DNA: TGTGCCAGCAGCCCGGGATTTCATGCTTTCTTT
CDR3: CASSPGFHAFF

V: TRBV7-2
J: TRBJ2-4
D: TRBD1
size: many
DNA: TGTGCCAGCAGCGGGCGACAGGGAATAGCCAAAAACATTCAGTACTTC
CDR3: CASSGRQGIAKNIQYF

V: TRBV5-1
J: TRBJ2-4
D: NA
size: NA
DNA: TGCGCCAGCGCATCGGACGGGGCGGACATTCAGTACTTC
CDR3: CASASDGADIQYF

V: TRBV7-9
J: TRBJ1-2
D: NA
size: many
DNA: TGTGCCAGCAGCTTGCAGACTAACTATGGCTACACCTTC
CDR3: CASSLQTNYGYTF

V: TRBV2
J: TRBJ2-7
D: NA
size: many
DNA: TGTGCCAGCAGTCGACTAGTCGGGGCCTACGAGCAGTACTTC
CDR3: CASSRLVGAYEQYF

V: TRBV5-1
J: TRBJ2-7
D: NA
size: many
DNA: TGCGCCAGCAGCTTGTCGGATCAGACCTACGAGCAGTACTTC
CDR3: CASSLSDQTYEQYF

V: TRBV5-1
J: TRBJ2-1
D: TRBD1
size: many
DNA: TGCGCCAGCAGCGGAACTGGGACAGGGGGCAGCTACAATGAGCAGTTCTTC
CDR3: CASSGTGTGGSYNEQFF

V: TRBV29-1
J: TRBJ1-3
D: TRBD1
size: many
DNA: TGCAGCGTTGCAAACAGGGGACTTGGAAACACCATATATTTT
CDR3: CSVANRGLGNTIYF

V: TRBV7-9
J: TRBJ2-7
D: TRBD1
size: many
DNA: TGTGCCAGCGTGCAGGACAGGGCAAACGAGCAGTACTTC
CDR3: CASVQDRANEQYF

V: TRBV12-3/TRBV12-4
J: TRBJ2-1
D: TRBD2
size: many
DNA: TGTGCCAGCAGTCCCAAGACTAGCGAGAGCTCCTACAATGAGCAGTTCTTC
CDR3: CASSPKTSESSYNEQFF

V: TRBV4-3
J: TRBJ2-1
D: NA
size: many
DNA: TGCGCCAGCAGCCAAGCTGGGGCCGGACAAAATGAGCAGTTCTTC
CDR3: CASSQAGAGQNEQFF

V: TRBV29-1
J: TRBJ1-1
D: NA
size: few
DNA: TGCAGCGTTGGTGACAGACTGAACACTGAAGCTTTCTTT
CDR3: CSVGDRLNTEAFF

V: TRBV2
J: TRBJ1-3
D: NA
size: many
DNA: TGTGCCAGCATTCCCGACAGGTTTAGCTCTGGAAACACCATATATTTT
CDR3: CASIPDRFSSGNTIYF

V: TRBV7-2
J: TRBJ1-5
D: NA
size: many
DNA: TGTGCCAGCAGCTTAGAAGGGAAGAGCAATCAGCCCCAGCATTTT
CDR3: CASSLEGKSNQPQHF

V: TRBV14
J: TRBJ2-4
D: NA
size: many
DNA: TGTGCCAGCAGCCAAACAACCGTGGACATTCAGTACTTC
CDR3: CASSQTTVDIQYF

V: TRBV20-1
J: TRBJ2-1
D: NA
size: many
DNA: TGCAGTGCTAGAGGGCACAAGAATGAGCAGTTCTTC
CDR3: CSARGHKNEQFF

V: TRBV5-6
J: TRBJ1-2
D: TRBD1
size: few
DNA: TGTGCCAGCAGCTTGGGATCGGCGGACAGGGGGCTGTTTGGCTACACCTTC
CDR3: CASSLGSADRGLFGYTF

V: TRBV5-5
J: TRBJ2-7
D: NA
size: NA
DNA: TGTGCCAGCAGCTTTACTGGGTCCGGCTACGAGAAGTACTTC
CDR3: CASSFTGSGYEKYF

V: TRBV4-3
J: TRBJ2-2
D: NA
size: many
DNA: TGCGCCAGCAGCCAAGATCGGAGGAGGGGGCGGACCGGGGAGCTGTTTTTT
CDR3: CASSQDRRRGRTGELFF

V: TRBV6-1
J: TRBJ2-2
D: NA
size: many
DNA: TGTGCCAGCAGTGAAGCGATAGCTGGGGTCACCGGGGAGCTGTTTTTT
CDR3: CASSEAIAGVTGELFF

V: TRBV5-1
J: TRBJ2-3
D: TRBD2
size: many
DNA: TGCGCCAGCAGCTATGGCAGTGGGGGGGATACAGATACGCAGTATTTT
CDR3: CASSYGSGGDTDTQYF

V: TRBV7-8
J: TRBJ2-1
D: NA
size: NA
DNA: TGTGCCAGCAGCCCCCCTGAGGGCGCTAATGAGCAGTTCTTC
CDR3: CASSPPEGANEQFF

V: TRBV5-1
J: TRBJ2-1
D: TRBD2
size: many
DNA: TGCGCCAGCAGCTTGATCCAGCGGGGGGGCGGCTCCTACAATGAGCAGTTCTTC
CDR3: CASSLIQRGGGSYNEQFF